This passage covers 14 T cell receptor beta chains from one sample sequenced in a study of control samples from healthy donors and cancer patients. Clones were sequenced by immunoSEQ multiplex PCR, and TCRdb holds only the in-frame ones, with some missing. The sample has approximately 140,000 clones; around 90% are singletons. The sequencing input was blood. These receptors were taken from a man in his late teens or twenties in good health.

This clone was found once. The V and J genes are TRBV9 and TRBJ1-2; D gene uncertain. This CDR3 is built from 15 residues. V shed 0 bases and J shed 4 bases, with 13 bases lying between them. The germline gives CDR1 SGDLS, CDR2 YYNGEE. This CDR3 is CASSVGAGSSYGYTF. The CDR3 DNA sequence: TGTGCCAGCAGCGTAGGTGCAGGATCCTCCTATGGCTACACCTTC.

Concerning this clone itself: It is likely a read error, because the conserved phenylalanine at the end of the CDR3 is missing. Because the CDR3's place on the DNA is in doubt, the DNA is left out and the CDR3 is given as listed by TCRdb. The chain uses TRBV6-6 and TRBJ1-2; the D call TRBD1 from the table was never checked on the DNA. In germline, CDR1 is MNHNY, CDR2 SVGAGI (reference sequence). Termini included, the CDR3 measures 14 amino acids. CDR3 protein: CASSYRDRVLSPTY.

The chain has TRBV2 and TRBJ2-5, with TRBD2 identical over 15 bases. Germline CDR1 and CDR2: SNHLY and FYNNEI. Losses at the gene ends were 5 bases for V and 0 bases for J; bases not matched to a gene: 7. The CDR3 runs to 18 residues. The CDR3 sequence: CASSRAGTSGGHQETQYF. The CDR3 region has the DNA TGTGCCAGCAGTCGGGCCGGGACTAGCGGGGGGCACCAAGAGACCCAGTACTTC. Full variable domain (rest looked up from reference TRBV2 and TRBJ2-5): EPEVTQTPSHQVTQMGQEVILRCVPISNHLYFYWYRQILGQKVEFLVSFYNNEISEKSEIFDDQFSVERPDGSNFTLKIRSTKLEDSAMYFCASSRAGTSGGHQETQYFGPGTRLLVL.

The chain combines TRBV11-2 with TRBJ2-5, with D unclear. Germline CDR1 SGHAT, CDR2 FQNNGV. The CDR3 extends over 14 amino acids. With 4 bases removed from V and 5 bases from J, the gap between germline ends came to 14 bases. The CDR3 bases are TGTGCCAGCAGCTCATTGACGGTGATGGAGACCCAGTACTTC. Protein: CASSSLTVMETQYF.

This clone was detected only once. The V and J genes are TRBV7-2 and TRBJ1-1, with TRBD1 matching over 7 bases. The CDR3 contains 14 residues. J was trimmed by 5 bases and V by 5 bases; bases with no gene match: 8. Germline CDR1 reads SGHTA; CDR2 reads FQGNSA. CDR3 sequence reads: CASSPRDSRTEAFF. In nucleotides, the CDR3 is TGTGCCAGCAGCCCTAGGGACAGCCGGACTGAAGCTTTCTTT.

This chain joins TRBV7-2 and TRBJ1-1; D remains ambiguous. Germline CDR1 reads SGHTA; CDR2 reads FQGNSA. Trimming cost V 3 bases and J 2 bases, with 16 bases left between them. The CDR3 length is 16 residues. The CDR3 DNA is TGTGCCAGCAGCTTTCGCCCCGGGCACGCCAACACTGAAGCTTTCTTT. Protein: CASSFRPGHANTEAFF.

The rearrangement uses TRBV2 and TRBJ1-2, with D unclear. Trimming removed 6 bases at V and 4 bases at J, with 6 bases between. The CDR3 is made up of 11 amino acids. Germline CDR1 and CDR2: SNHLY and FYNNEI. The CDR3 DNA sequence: TGTGCCAGCAGGGTTATCTATGGCTACACCTTC. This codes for CASRVIYGYTF.

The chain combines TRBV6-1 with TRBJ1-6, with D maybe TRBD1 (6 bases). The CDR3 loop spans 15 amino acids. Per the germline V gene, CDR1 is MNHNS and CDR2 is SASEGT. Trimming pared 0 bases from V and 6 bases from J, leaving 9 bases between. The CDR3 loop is CASSEATGLNSPLHF. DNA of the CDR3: TGTGCCAGCAGTGAAGCGACAGGTCTTAATTCACCCCTCCACTTT.

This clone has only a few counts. DNA for the CDR3: TGTGCCAGCAGTGAAGGGGGTCCCCCTTACAATGAGCAGTTCTTC. This gives the protein CASSEGGPPYNEQFF. The chain combines TRBV6-1 with TRBJ2-1, with D hard to call. Per the germline V gene, CDR1 is MNHNS and CDR2 is SASEGT. The CDR3 length is 15 residues. The V end lost 1 base, the J end lost 4 bases, and 11 bases lay between the germline ends.

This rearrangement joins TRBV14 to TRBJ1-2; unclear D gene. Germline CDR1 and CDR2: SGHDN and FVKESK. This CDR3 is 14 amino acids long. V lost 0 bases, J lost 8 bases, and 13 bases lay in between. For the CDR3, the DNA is TGTGCCAGCAGCCAAGATTCTATACCAGGCGGCTACACCTTC. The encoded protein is CASSQDSIPGGYTF.

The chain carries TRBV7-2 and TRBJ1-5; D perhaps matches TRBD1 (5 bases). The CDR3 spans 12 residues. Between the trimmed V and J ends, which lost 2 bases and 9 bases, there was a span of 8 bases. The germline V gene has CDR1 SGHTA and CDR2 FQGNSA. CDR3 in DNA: TGTGCCAGCAGCTTAACGGGGACGCCCCAGCATTTT. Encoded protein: CASSLTGTPQHF. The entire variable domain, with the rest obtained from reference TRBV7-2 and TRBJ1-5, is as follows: GAGVSQSPSNKVTEKGKDVELRCDPISGHTALYWYRQSLGQGLEFLIYFQGNSAPDKSGLPSDRFSAERTGGSVSTLTIQRTQQEDSAVYLCASSLTGTPQHFGDGTRLSIL.

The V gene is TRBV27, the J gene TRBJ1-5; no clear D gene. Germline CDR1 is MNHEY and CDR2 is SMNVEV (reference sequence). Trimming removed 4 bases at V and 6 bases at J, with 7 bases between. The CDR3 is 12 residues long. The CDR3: CASSSVGQPQHF. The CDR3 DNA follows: TGTGCCAGCAGTTCGGTAGGTCAGCCCCAGCATTTT.

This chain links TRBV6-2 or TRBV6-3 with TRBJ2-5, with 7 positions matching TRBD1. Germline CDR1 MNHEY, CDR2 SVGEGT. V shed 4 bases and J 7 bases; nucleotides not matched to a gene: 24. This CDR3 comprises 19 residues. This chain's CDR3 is CASSSPTGDRALPRGTQYF. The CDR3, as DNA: TGTGCCAGCAGTTCTCCTACCGGTGACAGGGCCCTCCCCAGGGGGACCCAGTACTTC.

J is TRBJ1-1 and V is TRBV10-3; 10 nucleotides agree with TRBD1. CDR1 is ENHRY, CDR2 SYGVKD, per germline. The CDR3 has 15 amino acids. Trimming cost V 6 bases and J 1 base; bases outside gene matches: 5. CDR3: CAIRGTGVQNTEAFF. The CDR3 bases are TGTGCCATCAGGGGGACAGGGGTACAGAACACTGAAGCTTTCTTT.